The T cell receptor (beta chain) described here comes from a study of blood T cells in healthy people across ages. The authors ran a second PCR of about 6 to 11 cycles using a sample-barcoded 5' primer and a J-beta primer mix. One entry per CDR3 protein, called by TCRdb with MiXCR from the 5' RACE reads. This table holds 1.5 million to 2 million distinct CDR3 sequences, around 50% found once. CDR1 and CDR2 (germline): SNHLY, FYNNEI. The CDR3 has 14 amino acids. The V and J ends lost 6 bases and 8 bases, in that order; junction bases with no gene match: 7. The chain employs TRBV2 and TRBJ1-4; the match to TRBD1 covers 9 bases. The specimen was blood. The clonotype originates from a middle-aged woman in good health. CDR3 nucleotides: TGTGCCAGCAGGGTCCGGACAGGGGAGGAAAAACTGTTTTTT. This codes for CASRVRTGEEKLFF.